This is a list of T cell receptor beta chains from one sample in a study of shared clonotypes between healthy human individuals. Repertoires were generated with immunoSEQ multiplex PCR, while TCRdb's copy carries only in-frame clones and drops some. The sample holds around 2.5 million clones, 90% to 95% seen once. The sample consisted of naive CD4+ T cells from PBMCs. The receptors here all came from a man aged 18 to 30 in good health. Some clones in this sample may be carry-over from other donors' samples. Both conserved end residues are part of each CDR3. D genes are given only for firm matches. Expanded clones are given a class, and other clones once, few, many or no size at all.

>TRBV25-1|TRBJ1-6|NA|TRBD1
TGTGCCAGCAATTCGGGGACAGTAAACTCACCCCTCCACTTT
CASNSGTVNSPLHF
>TRBV5-6|TRBJ1-4|NA|NA
TGTGCCAGCAGCCTCACGCCCACGCGGGATGAAAAACTGTTTTTT
CASSLTPTRDEKLFF
>TRBV15|TRBJ2-3|NA|NA
TGTGCCACCAGCACCCGACAGACGAGGGAGTTAGATACGCAGTATTTT
CATSTRQTRELDTQYF
>TRBV28|TRBJ2-1|NA|NA
TGTGCCAGCAGCAAAGGCGCCGTCTCCTACAATGAGCAGTTCTTC
CASSKGAVSYNEQFF
>TRBV2|TRBJ2-3|NA|TRBD2
TGTGCCAGCCTGCTAGCGGGGTTCACAGATACGCAGTATTTT
CASLLAGFTDTQYF
>TRBV28|TRBJ1-5|once|NA
TGTGCCAGCGGGCCTCCGGGACACCGTAAATATAGCAATCAGCCCCAGCATTTT
CASGPPGHRKYSNQPQHF
>TRBV7-2|TRBJ1-4|once|NA
TGTGCCAGCAGCCGTGCCGGGCCAACTAATGAAAAACTGTTTTTT
CASSRAGPTNEKLFF
>TRBV28|TRBJ2-7|once|NA
TGTGCCAGCAGTGTAGCGGGACAGGCTGCCTACGAGCAGTACTTC
CASSVAGQAAYEQYF
>TRBV9|TRBJ2-7|NA|NA
TGTGCCAGCAGTGTACAACCGACGGGCGAGCAGTACTTC
CASSVQPTGEQYF
>TRBV6-6|TRBJ2-7|NA|NA
TGTGCCAGCAGTTACGGGCAGCACGAGCAGTACTTC
CASSYGQHEQYF
>TRBV6-1|TRBJ1-2|once|NA
TGTGCCAGCCGCAAGGAGGGTGAAGGCTATGGCTACACCTTC
CASRKEGEGYGYTF
>TRBV7-2|TRBJ1-1|NA|NA
TGTGCCAGCAGCTTAGAACCAGGCACTGAAGCTTTCTTT
CASSLEPGTEAFF
>TRBV4-1|TRBJ1-2|NA|NA
TGCGCCAGCAGCCAACCCCAGCGGGGGAACTATGGCTACACCTTC
CASSQPQRGNYGYTF
>TRBV10-3|TRBJ2-7|NA|NA
TGTGCCATCAGGGAAGGGGGCTACGAGCAGTACTTC
CAIREGGYEQYF
>TRBV9|TRBJ2-7|NA|TRBD2
TGTGCCAGCAGCGTACTAGCGGGAGGGCCTCAGGTCGAGCAGTACTTC
CASSVLAGGPQVEQYF
>TRBV9|TRBJ2-2|NA|TRBD1
TGTGCCAGCAGCGCCGGGACAGAGAACACCGGGGAGCTGTTTTTT
CASSAGTENTGELFF
>TRBV4-2|TRBJ1-6|NA|NA
TGTGCCAGCAGCCAAGAGGGGAATAATTCACCCCTCCACTTT
CASSQEGNNSPLHF
>TRBV28|TRBJ2-2|NA|TRBD1
TGTGCCAGCAGCACCCCCAGGGACAGCTTAACCGGGGAGCTGTTTTTT
CASSTPRDSLTGELFF
>TRBV7-8|TRBJ1-1|NA|NA
TGTGCCAGCAGCTTAGATCGGGTGCGGACTGAAGCTTTCTTT
CASSLDRVRTEAFF
>TRBV27|TRBJ1-2|NA|NA
TGTGCCAGCAGACCGGTGGCAGGTCCCGGCTACACCTTC
CASRPVAGPGYTF
>TRBV6-1|TRBJ2-5|NA|NA
TGTGCCAGCAGTCTTGAAAGAGGGGAGACCCAGTACTTC
CASSLERGETQYF
>TRBV2|TRBJ2-3|NA|NA
TGTGCCAGCATCCCGGCAGAGGGGGTATGGACAGATACGCAGTATTTT
CASIPAEGVWTDTQYF
>TRBV11-2|TRBJ2-2|NA|NA
TGTGCCAGCAGCTTGAGCATGGGTAACACCGGGGAGCTGTTTTTT
CASSLSMGNTGELFF
>TRBV27|TRBJ2-1|NA|TRBD2
TGTGCCAGCAGCCTAGAATTCGGGAGGCCCAGGTCGGGGGAGCAGTTCTTC
CASSLEFGRPRSGEQFF
>TRBV7-8|TRBJ2-7|NA|NA
TGTGCCAGCAGCTTACTGTATGGGGGAACCTACGAGCAGTACTTC
CASSLLYGGTYEQYF
>TRBV6-1|TRBJ2-2|NA|TRBD1
TGTGCCAGCAAAGTGGGACAGGGAGTCACCGGGGAGCTGTTTTTT
CASKVGQGVTGELFF
>TRBV7-3|TRBJ2-6|NA|TRBD1
TGTGCCAGCAGCTTAAGGGCCCGGGACAGGGCCCTCTCTGGGGCCAACGTCCTGACTTTC
CASSLRARDRALSGANVLTF
>TRBV9|TRBJ1-3|NA|NA
TGTGCCAGCAGCGTAGGGGGGGACCACTCTGGAAACACCATATATTTT
CASSVGGDHSGNTIYF
>TRBV5-1|TRBJ2-3|NA|TRBD2
TGCGCCAGCAGCCGGACTAGCGAGACAGATACGCAGTATTTT
CASSRTSETDTQYF
>TRBV4-2|TRBJ2-1|NA|NA
TGTGCCAGCAGCCAGGTGGTGCATGAGCAGTTCTTC
CASSQVVHEQFF
>TRBV5-1|TRBJ1-1|NA|TRBD1
TGCGCCAGCAGCTGGGACAGGCAGAACACTGAAGCTTTCTTT
CASSWDRQNTEAFF
>TRBV4-3|TRBJ2-2|NA|NA
TGCGCCAGCAGCCAGATGACCCAGGCCGGGGAGCTGTTTTTT
CASSQMTQAGELFF
>TRBV11-3|TRBJ2-7|NA|NA
TGTGCCAGCAGCTTAGATGGGGACCGCTCCTACGAGCAGTACTTC
CASSLDGDRSYEQYF
>TRBV7-2|TRBJ2-7|NA|NA
TGTGCCAGCAGCTTAGTCGGCAGGGTAAGAGAGCAGTACTTC
CASSLVGRVREQYF
>TRBV6-1|TRBJ2-3|NA|TRBD2
TGTGCCAGCAGGGAGGCGGGAGAGGCAGATACGCAGTATTTT
CASREAGEADTQYF
>TRBV28|TRBJ1-5|NA|NA
TGTGCCAGCAGGGGGGGGAATCAGCCCCAGCATTTT
CASRGGNQPQHF
>TRBV5-4|TRBJ2-3|NA|NA
TGTGCCAGCAGCTTGCTCGGAGCAGATACGCAGTATTTT
CASSLLGADTQYF
>TRBV9|TRBJ1-1|NA|NA
TGTGCCAGTACCCCCTTGACAGAGAACACTGAAGCTTTCTTT
CASTPLTENTEAFF
>TRBV5-1|TRBJ2-1|NA|TRBD2
TGCGCCAGCAGCTTCCGGAGGACTAGCTCAGACGAGCAGTTCTTC
CASSFRRTSSDEQFF
>TRBV7-9|TRBJ2-7|NA|NA
TGTGCCAGCAGCTGGGGGCCAGGCCGTACCTACGAGCAGTACTTC
CASSWGPGRTYEQYF
>TRBV7-9|TRBJ2-1|NA|TRBD1
TGTGCCAGCAGCCTGACAGGGACCGGACGATTCTTC
CASSLTGTGRFF
>TRBV5-1|TRBJ1-2|once|NA
TGCGCCAGCAGCTTTCAGACAGCGAGCGACGGCTACACCTTC
CASSFQTASDGYTF